The rows below give T cell receptor beta chains drawn from one sample of a study of human T cells and chemical hapten exposure. TCRdb processed the RACE reads anew with MiXCR; each CDR3 protein has one entry. The table shows some 65,000 distinct CDR3 sequences, with approximately 6.1% occurring only once. Sequenced material: whole blood. The receptors here all came from a female donor in good health. Some clones in this sample may be carry-over from other donors' samples. Both conserved end residues are part of each CDR3. The D gene is left open where the match is weak. Expanded clones get a size class; other rows say once, few or many, or leave the size out.

abundance | d_gene | len | j_gene | v_gene | CDR3nt | CDR3aa
many | TRBD1 | 14 | TRBJ1-1 | TRBV28 | TGTGCCAGCAGTTTGAAAGGGGGCTACACTGAAGCTTTCTTT | CASSLKGGYTEAFF
many | TRBD2 | 18 | TRBJ2-1 | TRBV7-9 | TGTGCCAGCAGCTTTACCCGTGGCCGACTAGCGGGAGCTGAGTGGGGGTTCTTC | CASSFTRGRLAGAEWGFF
many | - | 14 | TRBJ1-5 | TRBV28 | TGTGCCAGCAGTTTGGGGGGGGGACGGAAGCCCCAGCATTTT | CASSLGGGRKPQHF
few | - | 15 | TRBJ2-3 | TRBV18 | TGTGCCAGCTCACCTCCCTACAGGAGCACAGATACGCAGTATTTT | CASSPPYRSTDTQYF
many | - | 14 | TRBJ2-7 | TRBV2 | TGTGCCAGCAGTGAAGAGGGGCGGCGGTACGAGCAGTACTTC | CASSEEGRRYEQYF
- | TRBD2 | 15 | TRBJ2-3 | TRBV29-1 | TGCAGCGTCGGATTACTAGCGGATTTCACAGATACGCAGTATTTT | CSVGLLADFTDTQYF
- | - | 13 | TRBJ1-2 | TRBV25-1 | TGTGCCACCGGATACGGGACGGATTATGGCTACACCTTC | CATGYGTDYGYTF
many | - | 13 | TRBJ1-2 | TRBV29-1 | TGCAGCGTTGAACCCGAACCGACCTATGGCTACACCTTC | CSVEPEPTYGYTF
- | TRBD1 | 14 | TRBJ1-5 | TRBV6-2/TRBV6-3 | TGTGCCAGCAGAGCACAGGGGAGCAATCAGCCCCAGCATTTT | CASRAQGSNQPQHF
many | TRBD2 | 15 | TRBJ2-1 | TRBV7-2 | TGTGCCAGCAGCTCCCGAGCCCGAGCGGGAGATGAGCAGTTCTTC | CASSSRARAGDEQFF
- | - | 13 | TRBJ2-7 | TRBV5-5 | TGTGCCAGCAGCCAGGGACCCCTCTACGAGCAGTACTTC | CASSQGPLYEQYF
few | TRBD2 | 15 | TRBJ2-7 | TRBV30 | TGTGCCTGGAGTGTACTAGCGGGAGGTATGGGGGAGCAGTACTTC | CAWSVLAGGMGEQYF
- | - | 16 | TRBJ2-6 | TRBV6-2/TRBV6-3 | TGTGCCAGCAGTTACGTGGACGGCTCTGGGGCCAACGTCCTGACTTTC | CASSYVDGSGANVLTF
many | - | 14 | TRBJ1-3 | TRBV28 | TGTGCCAGCAGTTTCTCAGGGTCAGGAAACACCATATATTTT | CASSFSGSGNTIYF
many | - | 14 | TRBJ1-1 | TRBV20-1 | TGCAGTGCAAAAAACCGGGGGCTGAACACTGAAGCTTTCTTT | CSAKNRGLNTEAFF
- | - | 13 | TRBJ2-3 | TRBV10-2 | TGCGCCAGCATGGGAGGTACCTCAGATACGCAGTATTTT | CASMGGTSDTQYF
many | - | 17 | TRBJ2-7 | TRBV28 | TGTGCCAGCAGTTTATATCGGGCTTTCTCCCGAGAAAATCCGGAGTACTTC | CASSLYRAFSRENPEYF
once | TRBD2 | 14 | TRBJ2-7 | TRBV10-3 | TGTGCCATCAGGACTAGCGGGAGCTCCTACGAGCAGTACTTC | CAIRTSGSSYEQYF
many | - | 16 | TRBJ2-3 | TRBV4-2 | TGTGCCAGCAGCCAAGATCGAGGACCGCCTGATAATACGCAGTATTTT | CASSQDRGPPDNTQYF
many | TRBD1 | 17 | TRBJ1-2 | TRBV10-3 | TGTGCCATCAGTGAAGCCACCGGGACAGGGTCATCCTATGGCTACACCTTC | CAISEATGTGSSYGYTF
many | - | 11 | TRBJ1-1 | TRBV29-1 | TGCAGCGTTGAAGATCGTACGGAAGCTTTCTTT | CSVEDRTEAFF
few | TRBD2 | 14 | TRBJ2-1 | TRBV25-1 | TGTGCCAGCAGTGCTAGCGGGAGTGCTGATGAGCAGTTCTTC | CASSASGSADEQFF
few | TRBD2 | 18 | TRBJ2-7 | TRBV4-2 | TGTGCCAGCAGCCAGACAGCTCACGGTAGCGGGACCGACTACGAGCAGTACTTC | CASSQTAHGSGTDYEQYF
medium-sized | TRBD1 | 16 | TRBJ2-2 | TRBV6-4 | TGTGCCAGCAGTGATGGGACAGGGGGCAACACCGGGGAGCTGTTTTTT | CASSDGTGGNTGELFF
many | - | 13 | TRBJ1-1 | TRBV5-1 | TGCGCCAGCAGCGACACAGTGAACACTGAAGCTTTCTTT | CASSDTVNTEAFF
many | - | 14 | TRBJ1-2 | TRBV19 | TGTGCCAGTAGTTCCGGGCCTGCCATCTATGGCTACACCTTC | CASSSGPAIYGYTF
few | - | 15 | TRBJ2-7 | TRBV28 | TGTGCCAGCAGTTCCTCCCCGCCGAGCTCCTACGAGCAGTACTTC | CASSSSPPSSYEQYF
many | - | 16 | TRBJ2-1 | TRBV13 | TGTGCCAGCAGCTCCCGACCGACGAGCTCCTACAATGAGCAGTTCTTC | CASSSRPTSSYNEQFF
many | TRBD2 | 15 | TRBJ2-7 | TRBV3-1 | TGTGCCAGCAGCCGGAGAGCGGGAAGCTCCTACGAGCAGTACTTC | CASSRRAGSSYEQYF
- | - | 13 | TRBJ2-5 | TRBV7-2 | TGTGCCAGCAGCTTAAGTTGGAAAGAGACCCAGTACTTC | CASSLSWKETQYF
few | - | 13 | TRBJ2-1 | TRBV9 | TGTGCCAGCAGCGTAGGGGTAATCAATGAGCAGTTCTTC | CASSVGVINEQFF
many | - | 13 | TRBJ1-2 | TRBV5-1 | TGCGCCAGCAGCTTGGGTGAGGGAGATGGCTACACCTTC | CASSLGEGDGYTF
few | TRBD2 | 14 | TRBJ2-3 | TRBV28 | TGTGCCAGCACCCTAATCACGAGCGGGAGTCAATGGTATTTT | CASTLITSGSQWYF
few | - | 13 | TRBJ2-1 | TRBV12-3/TRBV12-4 | TGTGCCAGCAGTTGGGGCAGGGGCAATGAGCAGTTCTTC | CASSWGRGNEQFF
many | - | 12 | TRBJ2-7 | TRBV3-1 | TGTGCCAGCAGCCACGACTGGGGCGAGCAGTACTTC | CASSHDWGEQYF
few | TRBD2 | 15 | TRBJ2-7 | TRBV20-1 | TGCAGTGCTAGTAATTCGCGGCGGGGGAGCTACGAGCAGTACTTC | CSASNSRRGSYEQYF
many | TRBD1 | 18 | TRBJ1-5 | TRBV6-2/TRBV6-3 | TGTGCCAGCAGAGCCGGGACAGGCAGAGCCTATAGCAATCAGCCCCAGCATTTT | CASRAGTGRAYSNQPQHF
- | - | 17 | TRBJ2-6 | TRBV4-2 | TGTGCCAGCAGCCAAGAAGGCCAGGTCTCTGGGGCCAACGTCCTGACTTTC | CASSQEGQVSGANVLTF
few | TRBD1 | 15 | TRBJ2-2 | TRBV30 | TGTGCCTGGAGTTTAAGAGGGGGCGCCCCCGGGGAGCTGTTTTTT | CAWSLRGGAPGELFF
- | - | 13 | TRBJ1-1 | TRBV20-1 | TGCAGTGCTCGGGCGGGGTGGAGTACTGAAGCTTTCTTT | CSARAGWSTEAFF
many | TRBD1 | 14 | TRBJ2-7 | TRBV7-9 | TGTGCCAGCATCAACGACAGGGGGCCCGACGAGCAGTACTTC | CASINDRGPDEQYF
- | - | 14 | TRBJ1-1 | TRBV9 | TGTGCCAGCACCGAGTATCGGGTTAACACTGAAGCTTTCTTT | CASTEYRVNTEAFF
many | TRBD2 | 16 | TRBJ2-3 | TRBV29-1 | TGCAGCGTCCAGGGACTAGCGGGAGTTATAACAGATACGCAGTATTTT | CSVQGLAGVITDTQYF
many | TRBD2 | 16 | TRBJ2-5 | TRBV28 | TGTGCCAGCAGCTCCGATAAACTAGCGGGAGGAGAGACCCAGTACTTC | CASSSDKLAGGETQYF
- | - | 11 | TRBJ1-1 | TRBV6-6 | TGTGCCAGCATTAGGGACACTGAAGCTTTCTTT | CASIRDTEAFF
many | - | 15 | TRBJ2-3 | TRBV5-4 | TGTGCCAGCAGGGATCAACAGCTCCTCGTAGATACGCAGTATTTT | CASRDQQLLVDTQYF
many | - | 11 | TRBJ2-3 | TRBV20-1 | TGCAGTGAGAGAGCGGCTAATACGCAGTATTTT | CSERAANTQYF
few | - | 15 | TRBJ1-6 | TRBV27 | TGTGCCAGCAGTCACCGGTGGACGGGGAATTCACCCCTCCACTTT | CASSHRWTGNSPLHF
many | - | 15 | TRBJ1-5 | TRBV2 | TGTGCCAGCAGTGAATTATGGGGGGGCAATCAGCCCCAGCATTTT | CASSELWGGNQPQHF
many | - | 16 | TRBJ1-5 | TRBV21-1 | TGTGCCAGCAGCTCCCCCGGGACAGGGGGCTGGAAGCCCCAGCATTTT | CASSSPGTGGWKPQHF
- | - | 16 | TRBJ2-3 | TRBV27 | TGTGCCAGCAGTTTATACGGGATAGGCAGCACAGATACGCAGTATTTT | CASSLYGIGSTDTQYF
many | - | 15 | TRBJ2-2 | TRBV6-5 | TGTGCCAGCAGTTCCCGGACTACGAACACCGGGGAGCTGTTTTTT | CASSSRTTNTGELFF
few | - | 12 | TRBJ1-6 | TRBV12-3/TRBV12-4 | TGTGCCAGCAGTACCTCTCCCCGACCCCTCCACTTT | CASSTSPRPLHF
many | - | 15 | TRBJ2-5 | TRBV5-1 | TGCGCCAGCAGCTTGGACAGGAGAGACCAAGAGACCCAGTACTTC | CASSLDRRDQETQYF
many | - | 11 | TRBJ2-7 | TRBV19 | TGTGCCAGTAGTGATTCCTACGAGCAGTACTTC | CASSDSYEQYF
many | TRBD1 | 14 | TRBJ2-3 | TRBV6-6 | TGTGCCAGCAGTTGGGGACAGGGCGCAGATACGCAGTATTTT | CASSWGQGADTQYF
few | - | 15 | TRBJ2-3 | TRBV7-7 | TGTGCCAGCAGCCCCGGGAGTACGAGCACAGATACGCAGTATTTT | CASSPGSTSTDTQYF
many | - | 16 | TRBJ1-5 | TRBV12-3/TRBV12-4 | TGTGCCAGCAGTTTACAGGGGTGGGTTAGCAATCAGCCCCAGCATTTT | CASSLQGWVSNQPQHF
many | - | 15 | TRBJ1-5 | TRBV28 | TGTGCCAGCAGCTCCGGAGGGGGTAGCAATCAGCCCCAGCATTTT | CASSSGGGSNQPQHF
few | - | 13 | TRBJ1-1 | TRBV9 | TGTGCCAGCAGCGTAGACTTGAACACTGAAGCTTTCTTT | CASSVDLNTEAFF